These 23 T cell receptor beta chains share one sample of origin, sequenced in a study of human T cells and chemical hapten exposure. Time point specified: pre-sensitization, week 0. Described treatment: therapeutic diphenylcyclopropenone sensitization with weekly scalp DPC. In TCRdb, the RACE reads were re-called with MiXCR into one record per CDR3 protein. The data contain some 70,000 distinct CDR3 sequences, about 10% of them singletons. The sequences come from whole blood, collected in connection with sensitization to the hapten diphenylcyclopropenone (DPC). The origin of the receptors is a woman between 50 and 59 years old with alopecia areata. Some clones in this sample may be carry-over from other donors' samples.

This clonotype turned up a few times. The chain carries TRBV3-1 and TRBJ2-7, with 7 bases lining up with TRBD1. Germline CDR1 and CDR2: LGHDT and YNNKEL (reference sequence). The CDR3 spans 15 residues. V gave up 8 bases and J gave up 1 base; unmatched junction bases: 11. CDR3 DNA: TGTGCCAGCGCCACGTACAGGGGTGCATCCTACGAGCAGTACTTC. It translates to CASATYRGASYEQYF.

This clonotype was counted many times. The chain couples TRBV18 to TRBJ2-1; 9 bases fit TRBD2. This CDR3 has 16 residues. After removal of 4 bases from V and 2 bases from J, the junction contained 6 bases not matched to a gene. Germline V gene data show CDR1 as KGHSH and CDR2 as LQKENI. The DNA of the CDR3 is TGTGCCAGCTCACGAGCGACTAGCGGCCCCTACAATGAGCAGTTCTTC. Its translation: CASSRATSGPYNEQFF.

This clonotype turned up a few times. The rearrangement links TRBV10-3 to TRBJ1-3; 10 nucleotides match TRBD1. Germline CDR1 and CDR2: ENHRY and SYGVKD. The J segment lost 6 bases and the V segment lost 6 bases, leaving 5 bases of the junction unmatched. The CDR3 is 14 residues long. The CDR3 region has the DNA TGTGCCATCAGATCGGACAGGGGGATAAACACCATATATTTT. Translating it yields CAIRSDRGINTIYF.

This clonotype was counted at least ten times. The gene calls are TRBV5-1 and TRBJ2-7; tentative D call: TRBD1 (6 bases). V was clipped by 5 bases and J by 0 bases, with 12 bases between them. The germline CDR1 and CDR2 sequences are SGHRS and YFSETQ. The length of the CDR3 is 14 residues. The CDR3 loop reads CASRLMDSSYEQYF. The CDR3 nucleotides read TGCGCCAGCAGGCTAATGGACAGCTCCTACGAGCAGTACTTC. Together with reference TRBV5-1 and TRBJ2-7, the CDR3 gives the full variable domain: KAGVTQTPRYLIKTRGQQVTLSCSPISGHRSVSWYQQTPGQGLQFLFEYFSETQRNKGNFPGRFSGRQFSNSRSEMNVSTLELGDSALYLCASRLMDSSYEQYFGPGTRLTVT.

The chain has TRBV2 and TRBJ2-2; maybe TRBD1 (6 bases). The V end lost 5 bases, the J end lost 4 bases, and 8 bases lay between the germline ends. CDR1 SNHLY and CDR2 FYNNEI come from the germline V gene. CDR3 length: 13 amino acids. This CDR3 reads CASSPTGTGELFF. CDR3 coding DNA: TGTGCCAGCAGTCCGACAGGCACCGGGGAGCTGTTTTTT.

The chain is built from TRBV19 and TRBJ2-1; 8 positions agree with TRBD2. Trimming took 11 bases from V and 7 from J; bases not matched to a gene: 16. Germline CDR1 LNHDA, CDR2 SQIVND (reference sequence). The CDR3 loop spans 15 amino acids. The CDR3 region is CAVAKRGSEWNEQFF. For the CDR3, the DNA is TGTGCCGTAGCGAAGCGGGGGAGTGAGTGGAATGAGCAGTTCTTC.

This sequence joins TRBV5-1 and TRBJ1-6, with no clear D. The germline V and J ends were trimmed by 3 bases and 7 bases, with 8 bases remaining between them. The CDR3 totals 13 residues. Germline V gene lookup returns CDR1 SGHRS and CDR2 YFSETQ. The CDR3 sequence is CASSSSENSPLHF. The CDR3 DNA is TGCGCCAGCAGCTCCAGCGAAAATTCACCCCTCCACTTT. Drawing the rest from reference TRBV5-1 and TRBJ1-6, the complete variable domain is KAGVTQTPRYLIKTRGQQVTLSCSPISGHRSVSWYQQTPGQGLQFLFEYFSETQRNKGNFPGRFSGRQFSNSRSEMNVSTLELGDSALYLCASSSSENSPLHFGNGTRLTVT.

CDR3 sequence reads: CASSYDRYEQYF. In DNA, the CDR3 is TGTGCCAGCAGTTACGATCGTTACGAGCAGTACTTC. V and J are TRBV6-5 and TRBJ2-7; no clear D. This CDR3 is 12 amino acids long. Between the trimmed V and J ends, which lost 2 bases and 4 bases, there was a span of 6 bases. Germline values: CDR1 MNHEY, CDR2 SVGAGI.

As DNA, the CDR3 is TGTGCCAGCAGTTTATCCGGGACAGGGCCATCCTACGAGCAGTACTTC. It encodes CASSLSGTGPSYEQYF. The chain carries TRBV27 and TRBJ2-7; 9 bases align to TRBD1. The CDR3 is 16 amino acids. Germline V gene data show CDR1 as MNHEY and CDR2 as SMNVEV (reference sequence). The trim removed 0 bases at V and 1 base at J, leaving 4 bases unmatched.

The chain couples TRBV7-8 to TRBJ2-3; 9 bases fit TRBD2. The germline CDR1 and CDR2 sequences are SGHVS and FQNEAQ. The V segment lost 5 bases and the J segment 0 bases; nucleotides outside the gene matches: 6. The CDR3 has 16 amino acids. The CDR3 spells CASSLGTSRSTDTQYF. The CDR3 DNA reads TGTGCCAGCAGCCTAGGGACTAGCAGAAGCACAGATACGCAGTATTTT.

This clonotype was seen many times. This chain joins TRBV5-1 and TRBJ1-1; the D gene is possibly TRBD1 (6 bases). V lost 4 bases and J lost 5, with 15 bases in between. Germline-derived CDR1 and CDR2 are SGHRS and YFSETQ. The CDR3 extends over 14 amino acids. CDR3 amino acids: CASSEKQGQTEAFF. In DNA form, the CDR3 reads TGCGCCAGCAGCGAGAAACAGGGCCAGACTGAAGCTTTCTTT.

In its sample, this clonotype was seen a few times. V and J are TRBV11-1 and TRBJ1-1; TRBD1 matches 8 bases. Germline values: CDR1 SGHAT, CDR2 FQDESV (reference sequence). V gave up 1 base and J gave up 4 bases; unmatched junction bases: 11. This CDR3 region has 17 residues. The CDR3 loop reads CASSLGAIQGAGTEAFF. CDR3 sequence (DNA): TGTGCCAGCAGCTTAGGAGCGATCCAGGGGGCTGGCACTGAAGCTTTCTTT.

The chain couples TRBV5-1 to TRBJ2-5; no firm D call. The CDR3 sequence is 14 residues long. Germline V lookup: CDR1 SGHRS, CDR2 YFSETQ. Deletions cut 0 bases from V and 3 bases from J, with 9 bases between. This CDR3 reads CASSLGKGKETQYF. CDR3 sequence (DNA): TGCGCCAGCAGCTTGGGGAAAGGGAAAGAGACCCAGTACTTC.

The rearrangement uses TRBV7-6 and TRBJ2-5; tentatively, D is TRBD1 (7 bases). The CDR3 contains 14 residues. Trimming cost V 5 bases and J 7 bases, with 17 bases left between them. Germline values: CDR1 SGHVS, CDR2 FNYEAQ. The CDR3 DNA sequence: TGTGCCAGCAGCCCAGGGGGGACGGCGGGGACCCAGTACTTC. This encodes CASSPGGTAGTQYF. Based on the CDR3 plus reference TRBV7-6 and TRBJ2-5, the full variable domain is GAGVSQSPRYKVTKRGQDVALRCDPISGHVSLYWYRQALGQGPEFLTYFNYEAQQDKSGLPNDRFSAERPEGSISTLTIQRTEQRDSAMYRCASSPGGTAGTQYFGPGTRLLVL.

The chain has TRBV28 and TRBJ1-2, with a weak D call TRBD1 (5 bases). The CDR3 extends over 16 amino acids. CDR1 and CDR2 from the germline V gene are MDHEN and SYDVKM. V was clipped by 11 bases and J by 0 bases, with 22 bases between them. DNA of the CDR3: TGTGCCTCTAGACGGCAGGGCGGGGAAGCTAACTATGGCTACACCTTC. As protein: CASRRQGGEANYGYTF.

The CDR3: CASSTSWVNTEAFF. CDR3 bases: TGTGCCAGCTCTACCTCTTGGGTAAACACTGAAGCTTTCTTT. The chain employs TRBV5-5 and TRBJ1-1; D ambiguous. V dropped 7 bases and J dropped 2 bases, with 15 bases sitting between them. Germline lookup yields CDR1 SGHKS and CDR2 YYEKEE (reference sequence). This CDR3 comprises 14 residues.

The genes are TRBV6-2 or TRBV6-3 and TRBJ1-5; D not certain. Trimming stripped 0 bases from V and 3 bases from J, with 12 bases between. The CDR3 sequence is 16 residues long. Germline V gene sequence: CDR1 MNHEY, CDR2 SVGEGT. CDR3 coding DNA: TGTGCCAGCAGTTACTCGACACAGAGTTCCAATCAGCCCCAGCATTTT. It yields the protein CASSYSTQSSNQPQHF.

This clonotype was observed a handful of times. This rearrangement joins TRBV5-1 to TRBJ1-6; 7 bases agree with TRBD1. V lost 6 bases and J lost 16; bases outside the gene matches: 7. CDR3 length: 11 amino acids. The germline V gene has CDR1 SGHRS and CDR2 YFSETQ. Here the CDR3 reads CASKGQRKLHF. CDR3 coding DNA: TGCGCCAGCAAGGGACAGAGGAAACTCCACTTT. The full variable domain, in which reference TRBV5-1 and TRBJ1-6 provide the parts outside the CDR3, is KAGVTQTPRYLIKTRGQQVTLSCSPISGHRSVSWYQQTPGQGLQFLFEYFSETQRNKGNFPGRFSGRQFSNSRSEMNVSTLELGDSALYLCASKGQRKLHFGNGTRLTVT.

V is TRBV4-3 and J is TRBJ1-5, with a possible D match to TRBD1 (5 bases). Germline V gene data show CDR1 as LGHNA and CDR2 as YSLEER. This CDR3 contains 15 residues. V gave up 0 bases and J gave up 2 bases, with 8 bases separating them. CDR3 sequence reads: CASSQDSRGNQPQHF. Written as DNA, the CDR3 is TGCGCCAGCAGCCAAGATAGCAGGGGCAATCAGCCCCAGCATTTT.

The chain employs TRBV7-3 and TRBJ2-7; tentatively, D is TRBD2 (6 bases). This CDR3 spans 13 amino acids. Germline V gene data show CDR1 as SGHTA and CDR2 as FQGTGA. V gave up 3 bases and J gave up 3 bases, with 9 bases separating them. The CDR3 DNA reads as TGTGCCAGCAGCTTGGGACTTTACTACGAGCAGTACTTC. It is translated as CASSLGLYYEQYF.

About this clonotype: A much larger clone lies one base from this, so it may be a read error. The rearrangement uses TRBV28 and TRBJ1-5; D uncertain. Germline CDR1 MDHEN, CDR2 SYDVKM. The CDR3 spans 14 residues. Trimming removed 6 bases from V and 3 bases from J, with 12 bases in between. CDR3: CASSNDLTNQPQHF. The CDR3, as DNA: TGTGCCAGCAGCAACGACCTCACCAATCAGCCCCAGCATTTT.

Concerning this clonotype itself: The germline gene is not matched at one end of the junction; a read error may be the cause. The gene calls are TRBV7-2 and TRBJ2-2; perhaps TRBD2 as D (7 bases). Germline CDR1 SGHTA, CDR2 FQGNSA. The CDR3 runs to 17 residues. The chain's CDR3 is CASSRGGSSGRTGELSF. CDR3 sequence (DNA): TGTGCCAGCAGCAGGGGGGGCTCGTCTGGGCGCACCGGGGAGCTGTCTTTT.

This clonotype was seen at least ten times. The rearrangement links TRBV30 to TRBJ2-7, with D tentatively TRBD1 (6 bases). CDR1 is GTSNPN, CDR2 SVGIG, per germline (reference sequence). Trimming removed 5 bases from V and 5 bases from J, with 16 bases in between. The CDR3 totals 13 residues. This CDR3 reads CAWGSTGLDEQYF. The DNA for the CDR3 is TGTGCCTGGGGTTCAACAGGGTTGGACGAGCAGTACTTC.